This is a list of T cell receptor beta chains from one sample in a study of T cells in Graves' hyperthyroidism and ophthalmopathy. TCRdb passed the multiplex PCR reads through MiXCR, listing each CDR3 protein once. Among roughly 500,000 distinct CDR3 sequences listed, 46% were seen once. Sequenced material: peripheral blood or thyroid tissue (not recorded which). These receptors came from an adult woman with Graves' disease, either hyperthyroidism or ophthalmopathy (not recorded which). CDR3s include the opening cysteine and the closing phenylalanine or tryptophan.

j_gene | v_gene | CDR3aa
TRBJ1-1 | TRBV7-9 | CASSLGEKAPRNLNTEAFF
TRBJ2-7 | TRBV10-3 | CASNLRVSYEQYF
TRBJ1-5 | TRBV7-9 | CASSLPGVEQPQHF
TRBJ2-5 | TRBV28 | CASSLRRGSIQETQYF
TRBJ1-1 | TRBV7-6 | CASSARGQGWTEAFF
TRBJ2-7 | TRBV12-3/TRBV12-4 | CASTAGSSGEQYF
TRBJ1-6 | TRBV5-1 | CASSLMGVPLHF
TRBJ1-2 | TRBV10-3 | CAISDEDSLLNYGYTF
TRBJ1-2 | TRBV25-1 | CASERTGPYGYTF
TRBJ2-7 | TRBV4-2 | CASSQGGSGGYEQYF
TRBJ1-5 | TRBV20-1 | CSAHRTGFDQPQHF
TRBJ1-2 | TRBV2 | CASIGEHGTYGYTF
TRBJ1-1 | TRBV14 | CASSQPWGNMNTEAFF
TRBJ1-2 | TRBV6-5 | CVSSPLGYGYTF
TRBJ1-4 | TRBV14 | CASSQEGPGREKLFF
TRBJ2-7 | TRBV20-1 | CSGQDSGWEQYF
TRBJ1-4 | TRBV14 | CASSQVQGANEKLFF
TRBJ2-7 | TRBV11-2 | CASSLDFGTYEQYF
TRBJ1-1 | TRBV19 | CASSIKGDLGQESGTEAFF
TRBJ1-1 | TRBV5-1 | CASSFGTAALGTEAFF
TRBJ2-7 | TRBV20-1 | CSARDEASGDLGQYF
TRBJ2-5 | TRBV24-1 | CAISEQGSNQPQYF